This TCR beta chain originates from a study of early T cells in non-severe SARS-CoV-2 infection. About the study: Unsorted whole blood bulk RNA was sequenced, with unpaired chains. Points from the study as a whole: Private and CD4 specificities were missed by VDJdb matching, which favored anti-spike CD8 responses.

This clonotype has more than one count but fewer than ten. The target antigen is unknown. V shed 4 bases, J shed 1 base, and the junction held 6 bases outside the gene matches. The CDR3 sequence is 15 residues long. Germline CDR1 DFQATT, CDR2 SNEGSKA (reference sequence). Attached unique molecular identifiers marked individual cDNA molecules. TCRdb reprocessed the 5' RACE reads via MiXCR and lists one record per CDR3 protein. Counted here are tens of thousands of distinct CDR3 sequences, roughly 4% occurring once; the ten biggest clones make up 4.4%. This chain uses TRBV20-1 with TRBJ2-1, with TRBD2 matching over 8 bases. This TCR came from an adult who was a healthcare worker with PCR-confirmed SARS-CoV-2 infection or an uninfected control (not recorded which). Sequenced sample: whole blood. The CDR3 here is CSAIGRAHSYNEQFF. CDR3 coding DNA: TGCAGTGCTATCGGGAGGGCCCATTCCTACAATGAGCAGTTCTTC.